This T cell receptor beta chain was obtained from a study of T cells after yellow fever vaccination. TCRdb recomputed calls from the 5' RACE reads with MiXCR, one row per CDR3 protein. The table records 100,000 to 150,000 distinct CDR3 sequences, roughly 6.7% of them present only once. The CDR3 sequence is 14 residues long. Germline loops: CDR1 ENHRY, CDR2 SYGVKD. V lost 8 bases to trimming and J lost 1 base, with 9 bases between them. The sample holds many counts of this clonotype. The rearrangement links TRBV10-3 to TRBJ2-6; no clear D gene. The sequencing used CD4+ T cells sorted from PBMCs, collected 10 days after the first yellow fever vaccination. The sequence derives from a man in his late teens or twenties who received the YFV17D yellow fever vaccine. The CDR3 sequence is CAILGKSGANVLTF. CDR3 DNA sequence: TGTGCCATCCTTGGGAAATCTGGGGCCAACGTCCTGACTTTC.